The next 3 T cell receptor beta chains were all read from a single sample in a study of regulatory T cells in long-lasting Graves disease. Described time point: persistent/refractory GD, antithyroid drugs over 5 years with positive TRAb. RNA from PBMCs was the source of the TCR library. According to the study, TCR beta libraries were built with iRepertoire HTBI primers and CDR3-region Arm-PCR. TCRdb used MiXCR to reprocess the multiplex PCR reads, holding one entry per CDR3 protein. Among 500,000 to 700,000 distinct CDR3 sequences listed, approximately 29% were seen once. The specimen was peripheral blood mononuclear cells (PBMCs), collected when the disease was refractory, from a patient treated with antithyroid drugs. All receptors come from a female donor with Graves disease.

The rearrangement joins TRBV19 to TRBJ1-1; the D gene is possibly TRBD1 (5 bases). V was shortened by 11 bases and J by 1 base, with 20 bases between the two germline ends. Germline CDR1 and CDR2: LNHDA and SQIVND (reference sequence). CDR3 length: 15 amino acids. In DNA form, the CDR3 reads TGTGCCGCTTCTCCCCTCCAGACAGCGAACACTGAAGCTTTCTTT. Translated: CAASPLQTANTEAFF.

This clonotype was recorded a few times. The chain couples TRBV6-5 to TRBJ1-5; the D is unclear. The CDR3 consists of 14 residues. V gave up 2 bases and J gave up 0 bases, with 5 bases separating them. The germline V gene encodes CDR1 MNHEY and CDR2 SVGAGI. The CDR3 DNA is TGTGCCAGCAGTTACATCAGTAGCAATCAGCCCCAGCATTTT. Protein sequence: CASSYISSNQPQHF.

CDR3 DNA: TGTGCCATCGGACGGCCGAGCTCTGGAAACACCATATATTTT. This gives the protein CAIGRPSSGNTIYF. This sequence joins TRBV6-1 and TRBJ1-3; D not resolved. The germline gives CDR1 MNHNS, CDR2 SASEGT. The CDR3 totals 14 residues. V was trimmed by 10 bases and J by 0 bases, leaving 13 bases between them.